Given below is one TCR beta chain in context. TCRdb called the 5' RACE reads again in MiXCR, with one record for every CDR3 protein. The repertoire includes under 300,000 distinct CDR3 sequences, around 15% of them detected once, and around 3.4% sits in the top ten. This entry is derived from a study of T-cell memory formation after mild COVID-19. Trimming stripped 11 bases from V and 4 bases from J, with 18 bases between. CDR1 is MNHEY, CDR2 SVGEGT, per germline. CDR3 length: 14 amino acids. This receptor was obtained from a man younger than 35 who had mild COVID-19 (a few samples of this study predate the infection). Cell type and time point are not known. The sequencing sample was made of PBMCs or a T cell subset sorted from them (not recorded which). The rearrangement links TRBV6-2 or TRBV6-3 to TRBJ1-3; a weak D match, TRBD1 (5 bases). The CDR3 protein is CACHWGTFGNTIYF. CDR3 nucleotide sequence: TGTGCCTGCCACTGGGGGACGTTCGGAAACACCATATATTTT.